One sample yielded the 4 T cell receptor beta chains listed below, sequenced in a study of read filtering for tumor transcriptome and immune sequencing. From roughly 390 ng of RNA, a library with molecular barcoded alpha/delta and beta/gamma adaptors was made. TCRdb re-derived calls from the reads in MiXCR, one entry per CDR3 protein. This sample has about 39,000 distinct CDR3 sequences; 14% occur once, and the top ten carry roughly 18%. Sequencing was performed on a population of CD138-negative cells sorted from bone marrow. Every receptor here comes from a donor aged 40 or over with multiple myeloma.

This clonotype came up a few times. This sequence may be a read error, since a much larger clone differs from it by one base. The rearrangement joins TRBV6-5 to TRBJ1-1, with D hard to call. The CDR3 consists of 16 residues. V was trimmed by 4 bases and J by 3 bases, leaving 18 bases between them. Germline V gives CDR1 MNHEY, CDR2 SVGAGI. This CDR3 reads CASSFHYAGQDTEAFF. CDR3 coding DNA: TGTGCCAGCAGTTTCCACTACGCGGGCCAAGACACTGAAGCTTTCTTT.

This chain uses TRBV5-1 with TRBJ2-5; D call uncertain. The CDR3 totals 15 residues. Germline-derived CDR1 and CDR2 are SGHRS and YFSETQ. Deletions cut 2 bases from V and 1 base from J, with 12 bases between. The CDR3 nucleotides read TGCGCCAGCAGCTTACGAGGTGGTTCCCAAGAGACCCAGTACTTC. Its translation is CASSLRGGSQETQYF. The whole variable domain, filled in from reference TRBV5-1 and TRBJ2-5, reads KAGVTQTPRYLIKTRGQQVTLSCSPISGHRSVSWYQQTPGQGLQFLFEYFSETQRNKGNFPGRFSGRQFSNSRSEMNVSTLELGDSALYLCASSLRGGSQETQYFGPGTRLLVL.

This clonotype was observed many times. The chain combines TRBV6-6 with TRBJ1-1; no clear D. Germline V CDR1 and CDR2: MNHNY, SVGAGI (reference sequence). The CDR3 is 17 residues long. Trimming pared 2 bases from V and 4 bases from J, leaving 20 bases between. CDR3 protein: CASSYTRITKERTEAFF. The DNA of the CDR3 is TGTGCCAGCAGTTACACTCGAATCACTAAGGAGCGCACTGAAGCTTTCTTT.

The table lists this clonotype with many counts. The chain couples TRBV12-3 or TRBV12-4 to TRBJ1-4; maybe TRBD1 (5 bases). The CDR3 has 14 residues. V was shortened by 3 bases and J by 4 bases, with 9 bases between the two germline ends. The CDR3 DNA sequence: TGTGCCAGCAGTTTCCGGGGCCTTAATGAAAAACTGTTTTTT. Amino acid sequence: CASSFRGLNEKLFF.